The 15 T cell receptor beta chains reported below all come from one sample, sequenced in a study of cytomegalovirus exposure and HLA in healthy donors. Use of 60 Vbeta and 13 Jbeta primers characterized the PCR. TCRdb's copy holds only in-frame clones and misses some; the assay was immunoSEQ multiplex PCR. The sample holds 75,000 to 90,000 clones, around 9.1% seen once. Material for sequencing was PBMCs. The source is a man aged 60-69 years in good health and CMV-seropositive.

This clone has just a few counts. The chain carries TRBV5-1 and TRBJ2-1, with TRBD1 as a possible D gene (5 bases). Germline V gene lookup returns CDR1 SGHRS and CDR2 YFSETQ. Trimming removed 3 bases at V and 2 bases at J, with 9 bases between. The CDR3 length is 14 residues. The DNA of the CDR3 is TGCGCCAGCAGCTCGGACACAGCCTACAATGAGCAGTTCTTC. As protein: CASSSDTAYNEQFF.

The gene calls are TRBV2 and TRBJ2-7, with unresolved D. V lost 6 bases and J 1 base, leaving 4 bases between the germline ends. This CDR3 has 11 amino acids. Germline V CDR1 and CDR2: SNHLY, FYNNEI. The DNA of the CDR3 is TGTGCCAGCAGCGTTTCCTACGAGCAGTACTTC. Amino acid sequence: CASSVSYEQYF.

A few counts support this clone. This sequence joins TRBV6-5 and TRBJ1-1; 8 bases align to TRBD1. The germline V gene has CDR1 MNHEY and CDR2 SVGAGI. V gave up 5 bases and J gave up 1 base; unmatched junction bases: 6. The CDR3 covers 15 residues. The CDR3 DNA is TGTGCCAGCAGTCTCGGGGACAGGCGGAACACTGAAGCTTTCTTT. This codes for CASSLGDRRNTEAFF.

This clone has more than one count but fewer than ten. The V and J genes are TRBV11-2 and TRBJ1-6, with 10 bases lining up with TRBD1. Germline loops: CDR1 SGHAT, CDR2 FQNNGV. Germline trimming cut 3 bases from V and 13 bases from J; bases unmatched to any gene: 9. The CDR3 is made up of 15 amino acids. For the CDR3, the DNA is TGTGCCAGCAGCTTCGGGACAGGGGCCTCAGGGCCCCTCCACTTT. It is translated as CASSFGTGASGPLHF.

The table lists this clone with a few counts. This chain links TRBV7-8 with TRBJ2-3; D unclear. CDR3 length equals 16 residues. Germline loops: CDR1 SGHVS, CDR2 FQNEAQ. V lost 5 bases, J lost 1 base, and 16 bases lay in between. This CDR3 is CASSRLLRGGTDTQYF. The CDR3 DNA reads TGTGCCAGCAGCCGGCTCCTCCGAGGAGGCACAGATACGCAGTATTTT.

The V gene is TRBV6-5, the J gene TRBJ2-7; D is unresolved. CDR3 length equals 15 residues. V lost 4 bases to trimming and J lost 3 bases, with 16 bases between them. CDR1 and CDR2 from the germline V gene are MNHEY and SVGAGI. The CDR3 nucleotides read TGTGCCAGCAGTTCGTCACTACTACCGTACTACGAGCAGTACGTC. Translated, it gives CASSSSLLPYYEQYV.

This clone was observed a few times. The chain has TRBV9 and TRBJ1-2; no reliable D call. This CDR3 region has 15 residues. The V gene's germline CDR1 is SGDLS and CDR2 YYNGEE. Trimming took 3 bases from V and 4 from J, leaving 16 bases between them. The CDR3 loop reads CASSAEVQRGYGYTF. DNA of the CDR3: TGTGCCAGCAGCGCAGAGGTCCAACGGGGCTATGGCTACACCTTC. Together with reference TRBV9 and TRBJ1-2, the CDR3 gives the full variable domain: DSGVTQTPKHLITATGQRVTLRCSPRSGDLSVYWYQQSLDQGLQFLIQYYNGEERAKGNILERFSAQQFPDLHSELNLSSLELGDSALYFCASSAEVQRGYGYTFGSGTRLTVV.

This chain uses TRBV20-1 with TRBJ2-2; D is undetermined. The CDR3 spans 11 residues. Germline V gene data show CDR1 as DFQATT and CDR2 as SNEGSKA (reference sequence). V lost 3 bases to trimming and J lost 7 bases, with 6 bases between them. The CDR3 DNA is TGCAGTGCTAGTTCCGGCGGGGAGCTGTTTTTT. Translated: CSASSGGELFF.

The rearrangement joins TRBV6-5 to TRBJ2-1; D remains unclear. The germline V gene encodes CDR1 MNHEY and CDR2 SVGAGI. The V gene lost 2 bases and the J gene lost 9 bases, with 5 bases spanning the gap. The CDR3 loop spans 11 amino acids. CDR3 region: CASSYGTEQFF. As DNA, the CDR3 is TGTGCCAGCAGTTACGGCACTGAGCAGTTCTTC.

This clone has more than one count but fewer than ten. The chain uses TRBV30 and TRBJ1-5; 8 nucleotides align to TRBD1. The germline gives CDR1 GTSNPN, CDR2 SVGIG (reference sequence). CDR3 length equals 14 residues. The trim removed 3 bases at V and 4 bases at J, leaving 5 bases unmatched. The CDR3: CAWSIQGANQPQHF. CDR3 bases: TGTGCCTGGAGCATCCAGGGGGCTAATCAGCCCCAGCATTTT. The full variable domain, rest sourced from reference TRBV30 and TRBJ1-5, is SQTIHQWPATLVQPVGSPLSLECTVEGTSNPNLYWYRQAAGRGLQLLFYSVGIGQISSEVPQNLSASRPQDRQFILSSKKLLLSDSGFYLCAWSIQGANQPQHFGDGTRLSIL.

This clone appeared a few times. The chain employs TRBV29-1 and TRBJ1-1, with a tentative D call TRBD1 (6 bases). Per germline, CDR1 SQVTM and CDR2 ANQGSEA. This CDR3 is 13 amino acids long. The V end lost 4 bases, the J end lost 0 bases, and 9 bases lay between the germline ends. CDR3 DNA sequence: TGCAGCGTTGTAGCAGGGGTGAACACTGAAGCTTTCTTT. Amino acid sequence: CSVVAGVNTEAFF.

The table lists this clone with a few counts. The CDR3 coding sequence is TGTGCCAGCAGCTTGGTGGGGACTAGCGGGACGTTGGGCACAGATACGCAGTATTTT. Amino acid sequence: CASSLVGTSGTLGTDTQYF. The chain carries TRBV5-6 and TRBJ2-3; 13 bases agree with TRBD2. The CDR3 is made up of 19 amino acids. Looked up from germline, CDR1 is SGHDT and CDR2 is YYEEEE. V shed 0 bases and J 1 base; nucleotides not matched to a gene: 8. Filled out from reference TRBV5-6 and TRBJ2-3, the complete variable domain reads DAGVTQSPTHLIKTRGQQVTLRCSPKSGHDTVSWYQQALGQGPQFIFQYYEEEERQRGNFPDRFSGHQFPNYSSELNVNALLLGDSALYLCASSLVGTSGTLGTDTQYFGPGTRLTVL.

The rearrangement links TRBV5-1 to TRBJ2-7, with 7 bases that match TRBD1. The CDR3 is 13 residues long. Germline loops: CDR1 SGHRS, CDR2 YFSETQ. Trimming cost V 2 bases and J 6 bases; bases outside gene matches: 5. This chain's CDR3 is CASSLETGTEQYV. The CDR3 DNA reads as TGCGCCAGCAGCTTAGAGACAGGGACCGAGCAGTACGTC.

The rearrangement joins TRBV19 to TRBJ2-6; TRBD1 is a possible D gene (6 bases). Germline loops: CDR1 LNHDA, CDR2 SQIVND (reference sequence). This CDR3 is built from 15 residues. V shed 9 bases and J shed 0 bases, with 12 bases lying between them. This CDR3 is CASDRSHSGANVLTF. CDR3 nucleotides: TGTGCCAGCGACAGGAGCCACTCTGGGGCCAACGTCCTGACTTTC.

The table lists this clone with a few counts. CDR3: CASKGPQGSFETQYF. CDR3 DNA: TGCGCCAGCAAGGGGCCGCAGGGGAGTTTTGAGACCCAGTACTTC. This sequence joins TRBV5-1 and TRBJ2-5; tentatively, D is TRBD1 (6 bases). The CDR3 is made up of 15 amino acids. Germline V gives CDR1 SGHRS, CDR2 YFSETQ. V was cut by 6 bases and J by 5 bases, with 20 bases left in between. Full variable domain (outside the CDR3, taken from reference TRBV5-1 and TRBJ2-5): KAGVTQTPRYLIKTRGQQVTLSCSPISGHRSVSWYQQTPGQGLQFLFEYFSETQRNKGNFPGRFSGRQFSNSRSEMNVSTLELGDSALYLCASKGPQGSFETQYFGPGTRLLVL.